This TCR beta chain appears in the sequencing data of a study of lymphopenia after photon versus proton radiotherapy. General study results and limits: Proton therapy kept repertoires fairly stable, unlike photons, which gained effector/memory cells. In patients who died, overall survival fell as post-nadir TCR diversity dropped more. Post-nadir diversity loss with photons came from oligoclonal expansion, particularly CD8+ Temra cells.

The V gene lost 1 base and the J gene lost 4 bases, with 13 bases spanning the gap. CDR1 is SGHVS and CDR2 is FQNEAQ in the germline V gene. The CDR3 totals 15 residues. Details on this clone: Its target is not known.

The table came from immunoSEQ multiplex PCR; TCRdb's copy has only in-frame clones and leaves some out. Altogether some 42,000 clones are present, around 86% being singletons, with the ten largest covering around a quarter. The chain carries TRBV7-8 and TRBJ1-2; D call uncertain. This receptor was obtained from a woman in her 70s with pancreatic cancer. The sample in question was peripheral blood, obtained from a patient treated with proton-based radiotherapy. In nucleotides, the CDR3 is TGTGCCAGCAGCTTAGTAGGGCAGCCAGGCTATGGCTACACCTTC. It translates to CASSLVGQPGYGYTF.